The source of this TCR beta chain is a study of beta chain features in type 1 diabetes. Study-wide results and limits: Type 1 diabetes patients showed a moderate but significant shortening of TCRB CDR3s in all four CD4+ subsets.

Note on this clone: The antigen is not known.

V lost 0 bases and J lost 6; bases outside the gene matches: 10. The CDR3 loop spans 16 amino acids. Germline CDR1 and CDR2: SGHRS and YFSETQ. Expressed TCRB transcripts were sequenced because the isolated RNA had all been reverse transcribed beforehand. Sequencing used immunoSEQ multiplex PCR; TCRdb keeps in-frame clones, though not all of them. The profile shows approximately 600,000 clones, around an eighth of them singletons. This sequence originates from a man aged 25-45 years with type 1 diabetes. The chain joins TRBV5-1 to TRBJ2-3; 7 nucleotides align to TRBD2. The sequenced sample consisted of naive CD4+ T cells from blood. The CDR3 nucleotides read TGCGCCAGCAGCTTGGGGGAACTAGCGTGGGCGGATACGCAGTATTTT. It translates to CASSLGELAWADTQYF.